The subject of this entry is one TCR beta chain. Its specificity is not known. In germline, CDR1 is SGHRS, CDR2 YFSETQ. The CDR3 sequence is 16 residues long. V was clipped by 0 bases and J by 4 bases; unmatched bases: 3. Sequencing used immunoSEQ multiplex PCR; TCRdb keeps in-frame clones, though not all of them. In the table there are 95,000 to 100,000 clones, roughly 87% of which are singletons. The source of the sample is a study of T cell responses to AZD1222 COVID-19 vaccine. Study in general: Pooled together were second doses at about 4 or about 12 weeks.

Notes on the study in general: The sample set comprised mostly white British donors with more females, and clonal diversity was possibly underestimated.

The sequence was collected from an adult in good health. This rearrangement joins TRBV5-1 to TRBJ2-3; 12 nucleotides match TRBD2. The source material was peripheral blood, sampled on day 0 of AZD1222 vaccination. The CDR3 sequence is CASSLVLAGGPDTQYF. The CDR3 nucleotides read TGCGCCAGCAGCTTGGTTCTAGCGGGAGGGCCAGATACGCAGTATTTT.